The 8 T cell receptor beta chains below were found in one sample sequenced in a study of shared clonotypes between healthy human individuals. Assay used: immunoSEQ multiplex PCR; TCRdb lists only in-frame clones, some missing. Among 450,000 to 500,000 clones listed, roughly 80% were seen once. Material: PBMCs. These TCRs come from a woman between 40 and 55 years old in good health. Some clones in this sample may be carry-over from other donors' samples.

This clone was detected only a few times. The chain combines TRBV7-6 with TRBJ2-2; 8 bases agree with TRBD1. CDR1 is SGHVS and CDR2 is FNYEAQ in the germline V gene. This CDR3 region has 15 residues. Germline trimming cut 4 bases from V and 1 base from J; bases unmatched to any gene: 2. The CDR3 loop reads CASSSGQGNTGELFF. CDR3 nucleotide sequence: TGTGCCAGCAGCTCCGGACAGGGGAACACCGGGGAGCTGTTTTTT.

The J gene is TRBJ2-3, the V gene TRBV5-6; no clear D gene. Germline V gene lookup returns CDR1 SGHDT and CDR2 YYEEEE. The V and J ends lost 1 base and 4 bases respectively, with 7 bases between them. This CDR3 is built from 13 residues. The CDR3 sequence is CASSLPTSDTQYF. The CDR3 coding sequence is TGTGCCAGCAGCTTGCCTACATCAGATACGCAGTATTTT.

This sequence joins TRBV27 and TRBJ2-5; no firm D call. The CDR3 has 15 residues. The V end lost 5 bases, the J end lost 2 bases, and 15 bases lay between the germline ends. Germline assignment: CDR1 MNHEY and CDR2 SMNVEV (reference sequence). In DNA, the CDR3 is TGTGCCAGCAGTGCCACCCGACTCCTTCAAGAGACCCAGTACTTC. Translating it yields CASSATRLLQETQYF.

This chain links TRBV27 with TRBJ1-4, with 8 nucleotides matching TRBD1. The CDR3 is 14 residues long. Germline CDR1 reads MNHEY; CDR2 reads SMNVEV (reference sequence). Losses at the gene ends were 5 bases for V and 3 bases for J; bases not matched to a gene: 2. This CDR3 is CASSKQGANEKLFF. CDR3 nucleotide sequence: TGTGCCAGCAGTAAACAGGGGGCTAATGAAAAACTGTTTTTT.

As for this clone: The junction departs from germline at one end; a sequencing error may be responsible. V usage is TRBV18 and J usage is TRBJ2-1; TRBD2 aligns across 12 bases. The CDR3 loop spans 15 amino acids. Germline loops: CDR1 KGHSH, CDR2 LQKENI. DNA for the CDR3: TGTGCCAGCTCACCACGGACTAGCGGGAACAATAAGCAGTTCTTC. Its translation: CASSPRTSGNNKQFF.

CDR3 residues: CASSSRNTEAFF. The CDR3 DNA reads as TGTGCCAGCAGCTCCAGGAACACTGAAGCTTTCTTT. This sequence joins TRBV7-2 and TRBJ1-1; D not resolved. Trimming took off 4 bases at V and 1 base at J, with 4 bases between the two ends. The CDR3 has 12 residues. Germline assignment: CDR1 SGHTA and CDR2 FQGNSA.

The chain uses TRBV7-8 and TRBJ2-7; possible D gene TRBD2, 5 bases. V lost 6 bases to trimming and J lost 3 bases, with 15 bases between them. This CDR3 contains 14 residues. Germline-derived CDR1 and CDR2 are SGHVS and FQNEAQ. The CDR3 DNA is TGTGCCAGCAGGCCTGCGAGCGGCTACTACGAGCAGTACTTC. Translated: CASRPASGYYEQYF.

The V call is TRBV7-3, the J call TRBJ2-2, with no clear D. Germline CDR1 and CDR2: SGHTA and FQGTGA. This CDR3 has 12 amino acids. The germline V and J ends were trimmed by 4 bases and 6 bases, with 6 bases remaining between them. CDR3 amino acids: CASSSAPGELFF. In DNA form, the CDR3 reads TGTGCCAGCAGCTCCGCTCCCGGGGAGCTGTTTTTT.